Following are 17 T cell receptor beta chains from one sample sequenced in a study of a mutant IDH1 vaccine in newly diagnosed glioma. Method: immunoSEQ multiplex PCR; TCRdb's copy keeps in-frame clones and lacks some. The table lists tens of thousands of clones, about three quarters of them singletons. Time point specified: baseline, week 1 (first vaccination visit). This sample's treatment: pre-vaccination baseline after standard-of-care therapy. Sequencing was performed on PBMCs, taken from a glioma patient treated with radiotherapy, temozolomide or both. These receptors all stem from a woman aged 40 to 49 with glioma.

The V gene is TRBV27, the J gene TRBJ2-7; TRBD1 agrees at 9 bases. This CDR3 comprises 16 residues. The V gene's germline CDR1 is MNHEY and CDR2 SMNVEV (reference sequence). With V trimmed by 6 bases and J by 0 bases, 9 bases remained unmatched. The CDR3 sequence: CASSPGTGTFSYEQYF. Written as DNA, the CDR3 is TGTGCCAGCAGCCCCGGGACAGGGACCTTCTCCTACGAGCAGTACTTC.

The DNA for the CDR3 is TGTGCTAGTGGATTCTACTTGGAAGCTTTCTTT. It specifies CASGFYLEAFF. The gene calls are TRBV12-5 and TRBJ1-1; D gene ambiguous. Trimming pared 6 bases from V and 8 bases from J, leaving 10 bases between. The CDR3 covers 11 residues. Germline V lookup: CDR1 LGHNT, CDR2 FRNRAP.

As DNA, the CDR3 is TGCAGCGTGGGCGATCTCAACTATGGCTACACCTTC. Its translation is CSVGDLNYGYTF. The chain is built from TRBV29-1 and TRBJ1-2; no reliable D call. The V and J ends lost 6 bases and 2 bases respectively, with 10 bases between them. Germline V CDR1 and CDR2: SQVTM, ANQGSEA. The CDR3 has 12 residues. Full variable domain (rest looked up from reference TRBV29-1 and TRBJ1-2): SAVISQKPSRDICQRGTSLTIQCQVDSQVTMMFWYRQQPGQSLTLIATANQGSEATYESGFVIDKFPISRPNLTFSTLTVSNMSPEDSSIYLCSVGDLNYGYTFGSGTRLTVV.

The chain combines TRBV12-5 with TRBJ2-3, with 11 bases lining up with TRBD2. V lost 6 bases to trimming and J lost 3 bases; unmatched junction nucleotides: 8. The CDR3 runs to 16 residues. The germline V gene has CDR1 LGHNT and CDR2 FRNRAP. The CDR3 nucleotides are TGTGCTAGTGGCTCCCCGACTAGCGGGGTGACAGATACGCAGTATTTT. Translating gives CASGSPTSGVTDTQYF.

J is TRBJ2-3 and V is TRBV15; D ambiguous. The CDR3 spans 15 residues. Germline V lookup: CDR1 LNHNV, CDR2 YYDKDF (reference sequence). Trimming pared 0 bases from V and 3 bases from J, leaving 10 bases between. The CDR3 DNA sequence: TGTGCCACCAGCAGAGATAGACCCGAAACAGATACGCAGTATTTT. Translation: CATSRDRPETDTQYF.

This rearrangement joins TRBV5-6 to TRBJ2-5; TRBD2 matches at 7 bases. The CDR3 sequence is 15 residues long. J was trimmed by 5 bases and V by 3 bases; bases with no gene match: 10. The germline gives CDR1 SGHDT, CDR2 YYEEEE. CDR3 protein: CASSSVPGLRETQYF. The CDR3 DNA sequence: TGTGCCAGCAGCTCCGTCCCGGGACTAAGGGAGACCCAGTACTTC.

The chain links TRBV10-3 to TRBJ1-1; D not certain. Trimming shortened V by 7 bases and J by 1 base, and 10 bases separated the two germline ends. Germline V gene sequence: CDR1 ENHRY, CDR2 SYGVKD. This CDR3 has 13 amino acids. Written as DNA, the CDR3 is TGTGCCATCAAGGAGGCGACGAACACTGAAGCTTTCTTT. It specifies CAIKEATNTEAFF.

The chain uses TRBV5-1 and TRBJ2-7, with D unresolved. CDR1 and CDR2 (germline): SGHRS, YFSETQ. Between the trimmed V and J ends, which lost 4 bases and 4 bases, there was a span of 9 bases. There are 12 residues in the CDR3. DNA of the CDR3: TGCGCCAGCAGCCCCGGGCGTTACGAGCAGTACTTC. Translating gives CASSPGRYEQYF.

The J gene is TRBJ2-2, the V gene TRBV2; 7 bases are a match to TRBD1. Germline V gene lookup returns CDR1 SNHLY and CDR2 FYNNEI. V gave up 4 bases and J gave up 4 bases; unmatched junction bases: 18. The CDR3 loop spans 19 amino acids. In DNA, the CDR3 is TGTGCCAGCAGTGTTGAGGTGCCTGGACAGGCGAGGGGCACCGGGGAGCTGTTTTTT. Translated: CASSVEVPGQARGTGELFF. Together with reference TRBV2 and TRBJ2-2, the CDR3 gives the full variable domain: EPEVTQTPSHQVTQMGQEVILRCVPISNHLYFYWYRQILGQKVEFLVSFYNNEISEKSEIFDDQFSVERPDGSNFTLKIRSTKLEDSAMYFCASSVEVPGQARGTGELFFGEGSRLTVL.

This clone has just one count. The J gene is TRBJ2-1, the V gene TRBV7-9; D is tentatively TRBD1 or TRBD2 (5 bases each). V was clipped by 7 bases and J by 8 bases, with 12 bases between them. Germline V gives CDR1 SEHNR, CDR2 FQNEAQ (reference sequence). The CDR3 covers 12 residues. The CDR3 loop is CASTLLGDEQFF. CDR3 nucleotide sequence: TGTGCCAGCACCCTACTAGGGGATGAGCAGTTCTTC. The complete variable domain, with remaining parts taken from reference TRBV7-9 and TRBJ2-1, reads DTGVSQNPRHKITKRGQNVTFRCDPISEHNRLYWYRQTLGQGPEFLTYFQNEAQLEKSRLLSDRFSAERPKGSFSTLEIQRTEQGDSAMYLCASTLLGDEQFFGPGTRLTVL.

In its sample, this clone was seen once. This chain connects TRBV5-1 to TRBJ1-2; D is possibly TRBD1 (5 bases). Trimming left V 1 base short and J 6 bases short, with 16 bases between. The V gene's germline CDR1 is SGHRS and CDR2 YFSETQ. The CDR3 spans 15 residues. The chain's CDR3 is CASSLSVRGVDGYTF. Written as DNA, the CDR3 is TGCGCCAGCAGCTTGTCGGTCCGAGGGGTGGATGGCTACACCTTC.

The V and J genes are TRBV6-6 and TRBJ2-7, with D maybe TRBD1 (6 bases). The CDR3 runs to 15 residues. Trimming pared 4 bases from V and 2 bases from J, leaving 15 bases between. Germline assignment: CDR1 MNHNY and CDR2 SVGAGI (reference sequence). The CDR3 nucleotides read TGTGCCAGCAGTTCTCCTGACAGGACCCCCTACGAGCAGTACTTC. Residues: CASSSPDRTPYEQYF.

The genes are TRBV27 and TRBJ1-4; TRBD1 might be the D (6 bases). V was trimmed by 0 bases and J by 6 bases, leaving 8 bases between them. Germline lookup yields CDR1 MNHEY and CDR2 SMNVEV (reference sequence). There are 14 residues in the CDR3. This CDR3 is CASSLSTGYEKLFF. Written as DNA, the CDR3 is TGTGCCAGCAGTTTATCAACAGGGTATGAAAAACTGTTTTTT.

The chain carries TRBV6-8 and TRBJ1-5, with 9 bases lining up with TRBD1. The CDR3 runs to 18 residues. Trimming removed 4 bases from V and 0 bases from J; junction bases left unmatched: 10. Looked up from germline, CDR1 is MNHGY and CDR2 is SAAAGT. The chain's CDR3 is CASSSSDRGVHSNQPQHF. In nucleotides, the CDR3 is TGTGCCAGCAGTTCTTCCGACAGGGGGGTTCATAGCAATCAGCCCCAGCATTTT.

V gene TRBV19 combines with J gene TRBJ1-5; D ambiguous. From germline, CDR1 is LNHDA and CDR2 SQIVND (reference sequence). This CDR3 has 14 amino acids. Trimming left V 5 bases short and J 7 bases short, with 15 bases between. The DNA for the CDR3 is TGTGCCAGTAGTTTGACCCTTATGGGGCAGCCCCAGCATTTT. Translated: CASSLTLMGQPQHF. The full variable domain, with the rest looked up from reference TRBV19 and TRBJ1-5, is DGGITQSPKYLFRKEGQNVTLSCEQNLNHDAMYWYRQDPGQGLRLIYYSQIVNDFQKGDIAEGYSVSREKKESFPLTVTSAQKNPTAFYLCASSLTLMGQPQHFGDGTRLSIL.

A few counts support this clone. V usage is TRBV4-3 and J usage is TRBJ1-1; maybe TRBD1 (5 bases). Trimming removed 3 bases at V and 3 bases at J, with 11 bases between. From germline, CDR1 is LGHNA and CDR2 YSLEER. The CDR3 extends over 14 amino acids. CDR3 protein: CASSHDPGDTEAFF. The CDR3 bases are TGCGCCAGCAGCCACGACCCGGGGGACACTGAAGCTTTCTTT.

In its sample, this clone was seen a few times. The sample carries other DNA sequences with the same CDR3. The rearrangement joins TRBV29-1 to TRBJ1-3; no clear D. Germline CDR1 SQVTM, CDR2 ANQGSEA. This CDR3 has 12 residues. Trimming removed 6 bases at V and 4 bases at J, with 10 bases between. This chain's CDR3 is CSVSLGGNTIYF. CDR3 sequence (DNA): TGCAGCGTGAGCCTAGGAGGAAACACCATATATTTT.